The present TCR beta chain was sequenced within a study of CD8+CD57+ T cells in acquired aplastic anemia. The study, taken as a whole, reports: The diversity of CD8+CD57+ cells in patients was lower than that of total CD4+ and CD8+ pools.

Genomic DNA, the template, was used for profiling of the TCR beta VDJ and CDR3. MiXCR, applied by TCRdb to the reads, yields one record per CDR3 protein. This table has about 21,000 distinct CDR3 sequences, around 40% appearing once. As regards this clonotype: Its antigen remains unknown.

Only patients with CD8+CD57+ cell expansion on flow cytometry were chosen for sequencing. Beads enriched for CD8+CD57+ cells, which gave a mean 1.6 ug DNA. Input material: CD8+CD57+ T cells sorted from PBMCs. Documented subset: bead-enriched CD8+CD57+ effector memory T cells from SAA patients. The receptor's source is a human donor with aplastic anemia.

CDR3: CASSLLAGTYEQYF. In DNA form, the CDR3 reads TGTGCCAGCAGCTTGCTAGCGGGAACGTACGAGCAGTACTTC. The V call is TRBV7-9, the J call TRBJ2-7, with TRBD2 matching over 9 bases. Germline CDR1 and CDR2: SEHNR and FQNEAQ (reference sequence). J gave up 4 bases and V 3 bases, and 4 bases lay outside the gene matches. The CDR3 is made up of 14 amino acids.